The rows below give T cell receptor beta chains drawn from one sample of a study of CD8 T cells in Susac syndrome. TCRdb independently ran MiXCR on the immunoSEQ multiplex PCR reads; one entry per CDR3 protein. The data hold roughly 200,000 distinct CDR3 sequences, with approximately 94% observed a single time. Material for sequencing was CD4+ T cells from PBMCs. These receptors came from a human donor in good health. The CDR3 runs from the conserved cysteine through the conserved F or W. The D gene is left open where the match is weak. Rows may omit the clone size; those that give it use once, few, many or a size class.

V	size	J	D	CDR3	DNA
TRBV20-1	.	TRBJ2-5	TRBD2	CSASASGGLSYQETQYF	TGCAGTGCTAGCGCGAGCGGGGGGCTCTCGTACCAAGAGACCCAGTACTTC
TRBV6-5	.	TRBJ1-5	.	CASSYMAQAPQHF	TGTGCCAGCAGTTATATGGCCCAAGCGCCCCAGCATTTT
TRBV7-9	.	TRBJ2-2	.	CASSLSRGGTGELFF	TGTGCCAGCAGCTTAAGCAGGGGAGGAACCGGGGAGCTGTTTTTT
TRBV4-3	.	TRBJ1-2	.	CASSQGSGGYTF	TGCGCCAGCAGCCAAGGGTCGGGTGGCTACACCTTC
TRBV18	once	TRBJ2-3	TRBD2	CASSPFAGGDTQYF	TGTGCCAGCTCACCCTTCGCGGGGGGAGATACGCAGTATTTT
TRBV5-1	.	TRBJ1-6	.	CASSLGGEHNSPLHF	TGCGCCAGCAGCTTGGGTGGGGAACATAATTCACCCCTCCACTTT
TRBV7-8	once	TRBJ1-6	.	CASGAGYNSPLHF	TGTGCATCGGGGGCAGGCTATAATTCACCCCTCCACTTT
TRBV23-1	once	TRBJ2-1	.	CASSQVVPINNEQFF	TGCGCCAGCAGTCAAGTCGTCCCGATAAACAATGAGCAGTTCTTC
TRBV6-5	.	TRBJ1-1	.	CATKPRTSEAFF	TGTGCCACAAAACCGAGAACATCTGAAGCTTTCTTT
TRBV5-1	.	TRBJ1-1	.	CASRSWGQGSGNAEAFF	TGCGCCAGCAGGTCTTGGGGGCAGGGGAGTGGGAACGCTGAAGCTTTCTTT
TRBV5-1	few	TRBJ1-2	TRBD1	CASSPLTGRGHGYTF	TGCGCCAGCAGCCCATTGACAGGGCGCGGGCATGGCTACACCTTC
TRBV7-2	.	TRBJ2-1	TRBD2	CASSVRLALEQFF	TGTGCCAGCAGCGTCCGACTAGCTTTGGAGCAGTTCTTC
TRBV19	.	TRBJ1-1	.	CASSRRVLGNTEAFF	TGTGCCAGTAGTCGCCGAGTCTTGGGGAACACTGAAGCTTTCTTT
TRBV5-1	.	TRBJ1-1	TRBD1	CASSEVTGANTEAFF	TGCGCCAGCAGCGAAGTCACAGGGGCGAACACTGAAGCTTTCTTT
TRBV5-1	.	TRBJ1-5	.	CASSPGGVFNQPQHF	TGCGCCAGCAGCCCGGGGGGGGTTTTCAATCAGCCCCAGCATTTT
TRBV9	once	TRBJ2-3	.	CASSPLQGLTDTQYF	TGTGCCAGCAGCCCCTTGCAAGGACTCACAGATACGCAGTATTTT
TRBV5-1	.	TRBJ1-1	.	CASSLPGYTEAFF	TGCGCCAGCAGCTTGCCGGGGTACACTGAAGCTTTCTTT
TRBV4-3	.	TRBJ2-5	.	CASSVGLLETQYF	TGCGCCAGCAGCGTGGGACTTTTGGAGACCCAGTACTTC
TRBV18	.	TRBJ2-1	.	CASSPRGLHVGNEQFF	TGTGCCAGCTCACCCCGGGGGCTCCACGTTGGCAATGAGCAGTTCTTC
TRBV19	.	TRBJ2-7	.	CASSREGSYEQYF	TGTGCCAGTAGTCGAGAAGGCTCCTACGAGCAGTACTTC
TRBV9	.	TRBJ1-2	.	CASSVAWGYGYTF	TGTGCCAGCAGCGTAGCTTGGGGATATGGCTACACCTTC
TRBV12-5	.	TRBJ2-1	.	CASGRDASYNEQFF	TGTGCTAGTGGTCGGGACGCTTCCTACAATGAGCAGTTCTTC
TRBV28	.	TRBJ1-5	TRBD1	CASRVDRAWSNQPQHF	TGTGCCAGCAGGGTGGACAGGGCCTGGAGCAATCAGCCCCAGCATTTT
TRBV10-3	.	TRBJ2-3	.	CAIRSTTDTQYF	TGTGCCATCAGGTCAACAACAGATACGCAGTATTTT
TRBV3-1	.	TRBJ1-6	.	CASSQGGGPPLHF	TGTGCCAGCAGCCAAGGCGGGGGCCCACCCCTCCACTTT